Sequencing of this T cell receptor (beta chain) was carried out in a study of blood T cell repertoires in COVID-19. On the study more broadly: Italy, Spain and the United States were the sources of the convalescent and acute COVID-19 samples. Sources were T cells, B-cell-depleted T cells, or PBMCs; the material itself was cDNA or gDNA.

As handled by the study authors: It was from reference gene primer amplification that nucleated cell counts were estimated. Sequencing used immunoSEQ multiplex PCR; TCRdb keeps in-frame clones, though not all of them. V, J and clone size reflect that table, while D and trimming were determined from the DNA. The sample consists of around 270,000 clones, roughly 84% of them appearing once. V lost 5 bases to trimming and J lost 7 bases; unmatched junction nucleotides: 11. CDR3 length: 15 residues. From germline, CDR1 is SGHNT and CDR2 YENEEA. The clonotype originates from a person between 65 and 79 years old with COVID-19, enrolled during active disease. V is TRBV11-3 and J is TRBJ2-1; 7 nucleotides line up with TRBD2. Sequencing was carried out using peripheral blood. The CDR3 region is CASSLDLARENEQFF. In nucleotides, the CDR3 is TGTGCCAGCAGCCTCGACCTAGCGCGGGAGAATGAGCAGTTCTTC.